This TCR beta chain derives from a study of CD8 T cells in Susac syndrome. Study-wide points: Clonal expansion was missing from Susac syndrome CD4+ T cell repertoires.

With random hexamers, roughly 0.45 to 1 ug RNA was reverse transcribed. The method of amplification for TCR beta CDR3 was immunoSEQ multiplex PCR, covering 54 Vbeta and 13 Jbeta. One entry per CDR3 protein, called by TCRdb with MiXCR from the immunoSEQ multiplex PCR reads. The sample has under 300,000 distinct CDR3 sequences; 90% to 97% are singletons. This CDR3 has 13 residues. V lost 3 bases and J lost 6, with 9 bases in between. CDR1 is SGHNT and CDR2 is YENEEA in the germline V gene. This clonotype was seen just once. No antigen is known for it. The diagnostic criteria were recently defined, and patients with Susac syndrome met them for definite or probable disease. The authors negatively isolated CD8+ and CD4+ T cells and FACS-enriched TEMRA cells.

Sequencing was performed on CD4+ T cells from PBMCs. The clonotype was recovered from a human donor with Susac syndrome. V gene TRBV11-3 combines with J gene TRBJ2-1; the D is unclear. The CDR3 reads CASSLGPTNEQFF. The CDR3 nucleotides are TGTGCCAGCAGCTTGGGTCCGACCAATGAGCAGTTCTTC. Based on the CDR3 plus reference TRBV11-3 and TRBJ2-1, the full variable domain is EAGVVQSPRYKIIEKKQPVAFWCNPISGHNTLYWYLQNLGQGPELLIRYENEEAVDDSQLPKDRFSAERLKGVDSTLKIQPAELGDSAVYLCASSLGPTNEQFFGPGTRLTVL.